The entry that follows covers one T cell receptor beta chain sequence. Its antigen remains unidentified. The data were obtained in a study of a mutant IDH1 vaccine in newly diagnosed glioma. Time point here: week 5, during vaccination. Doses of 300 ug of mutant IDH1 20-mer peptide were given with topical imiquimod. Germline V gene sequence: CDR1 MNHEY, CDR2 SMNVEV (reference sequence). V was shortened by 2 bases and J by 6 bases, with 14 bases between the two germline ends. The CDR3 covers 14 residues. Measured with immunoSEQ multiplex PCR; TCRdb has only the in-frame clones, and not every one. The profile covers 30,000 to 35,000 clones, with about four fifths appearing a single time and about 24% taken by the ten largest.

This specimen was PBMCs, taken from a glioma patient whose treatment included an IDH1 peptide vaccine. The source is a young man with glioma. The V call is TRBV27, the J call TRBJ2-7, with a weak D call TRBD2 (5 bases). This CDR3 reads CASSLKRGTSEQYF. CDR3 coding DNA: TGTGCCAGCAGTTTAAAACGGGGAACGAGCGAGCAGTACTTC.